These 16 T cell receptor beta chains originate from one sample sequenced in a study of blood T cells in healthy people across ages. Primed by a sample-barcoded 5' primer and a J-beta primer mix, a second PCR proceeded for 7 to 11 cycles. TCRdb recomputed calls from the 5' RACE reads with MiXCR, one row per CDR3 protein. The data hold roughly 860,000 distinct CDR3 sequences, with approximately 65% observed a single time. The sequenced sample was blood. All receptors derive from a man younger than 45 in good health.

The rearrangement uses TRBV14 and TRBJ1-6; D call uncertain. The CDR3 extends over 15 amino acids. Trimming took off 1 base at V and 11 bases at J, with 15 bases between the two ends. Germline V CDR1 and CDR2: SGHDN, FVKESK. This CDR3 reads CASSQVAAPPPPLHF. The CDR3 DNA sequence: TGTGCCAGCAGCCAAGTTGCAGCCCCGCCGCCACCCCTCCACTTT. Supplemented by reference TRBV14 and TRBJ1-6, the full variable domain reads EAGVTQFPSHSVIEKGQTVTLRCDPISGHDNLYWYRRVMGKEIKFLLHFVKESKQDESGMPNNRFLAERTGGTYSTLKVQPAELEDSGVYFCASSQVAAPPPPLHFGNGTRLTVT.

This clonotype was seen a few times. J is TRBJ1-1 and V is TRBV12-3 or TRBV12-4; TRBD1 is a possible D gene (6 bases). The CDR3 is made up of 15 amino acids. V dropped 6 bases and J dropped 6 bases, with 20 bases sitting between them. CDR3 nucleotide sequence: TGTGCCAGCAGCCGACCCGGGACATTAAGTCCTGAAGCTTTCTTT. This translates into CASSRPGTLSPEAFF.

This chain joins TRBV2 and TRBJ2-7; tentatively, D is TRBD1 or TRBD2 (5 bases each). The CDR3 is 12 amino acids. From germline, CDR1 is SNHLY and CDR2 FYNNEI. Trimming took off 9 bases at V and 3 bases at J, with 12 bases between the two ends. The CDR3 region has the DNA TGTGCCAGGGGGGACGGAAACTACGAGCAGTACTTC. This gives the protein CARGDGNYEQYF. The variable domain in full, completed from reference TRBV2 and TRBJ2-7, reads EPEVTQTPSHQVTQMGQEVILRCVPISNHLYFYWYRQILGQKVEFLVSFYNNEISEKSEIFDDQFSVERPDGSNFTLKIRSTKLEDSAMYFCARGDGNYEQYFGPGTRLTVT.

The chain links TRBV29-1 to TRBJ2-3, with 8 bases matching TRBD1. The CDR3 runs 18 residues. The V gene end was trimmed by 1 base and the J gene end by 6 bases; junction bases not matched to a gene: 18. Germline values: CDR1 SQVTM, CDR2 ANQGSEA. For the CDR3, the DNA is TGCAGCGTTGAAGCCCTAGGGGACAGGCTAATCTCTGGGGATACGCAGTATTTT. Translated: CSVEALGDRLISGDTQYF.

The chain recombines TRBV9 with TRBJ2-2; D gene uncertain. CDR3 length equals 16 residues. Between the trimmed V and J ends, which lost 4 bases and 2 bases, there was a span of 15 bases. Germline lookup yields CDR1 SGDLS and CDR2 YYNGEE. CDR3: CASSLRSRDNTGELFF. CDR3 sequence (DNA): TGTGCCAGCAGCCTTCGCAGCCGAGATAACACCGGGGAGCTGTTTTTT.

This chain uses TRBV3-1 with TRBJ2-3; D could derive from TRBD1 or TRBD2 (5 bases each). This CDR3 has 15 amino acids. The ends were cut back, 0 bases at V and 10 bases at J, with 17 bases in the middle. Germline-derived CDR1 and CDR2 are LGHDT and YNNKEL (reference sequence). CDR3 bases: TGTGCCAGCAGCCAAGATGGGACCGCAGGCAGGGCGCAGTATTTT. It translates to CASSQDGTAGRAQYF.

This clonotype has a handful of counts. This sequence joins TRBV27 and TRBJ2-1; 7 bases fit TRBD1. CDR1 is MNHEY, CDR2 SMNVEV, per germline (reference sequence). This CDR3 has 13 residues. V lost 4 bases to trimming and J lost 7 bases; unmatched junction nucleotides: 4. DNA of the CDR3: TGTGCCAGCAGTTCTAAACAGGGGAATGAGCAGTTCTTC. The encoded protein is CASSSKQGNEQFF.

The rearrangement joins TRBV7-2 to TRBJ2-1; D remains unclear. CDR1 is SGHTA and CDR2 is FQGNSA in the germline V gene. The CDR3 covers 13 residues. Trimming left V 1 base short and J 7 bases short, with 8 bases between. The CDR3 bases are TGTGCCAGCAGCTTAGACGCACAGAATGAGCAGTTCTTC. This gives the protein CASSLDAQNEQFF.

This clonotype was observed a few times. The CDR3 loop is CASSQGPGLAGITDTQYF. In DNA form, the CDR3 reads TGCGCCAGCAGCCAAGGGCCCGGGCTAGCGGGTATCACAGATACGCAGTATTTT. This chain links TRBV4-3 with TRBJ2-3; 8 bases map to TRBD2. The germline V gene encodes CDR1 LGHNA and CDR2 YSLEER. CDR3 length: 18 residues. The junction had 11 bases not matched to a gene; V was cut back by 1 base and J by 2 bases.

This chain's CDR3 is CASSYRQPTNEKLFF. For the CDR3, the DNA is TGTGCCAGCAGTTACAGGCAACCAACTAATGAAAAACTGTTTTTT. This chain uses TRBV6-6 with TRBJ1-4; no definite D call. Trimming stripped 2 bases from V and 0 bases from J, with 7 bases between. The V gene's germline CDR1 is MNHNY and CDR2 SVGAGI (reference sequence). The length of the CDR3 is 15 residues.

The gene calls are TRBV5-1 and TRBJ2-2, with unresolved D. Germline CDR1 is SGHRS and CDR2 is YFSETQ. The CDR3 sequence is 16 residues long. The V end lost 4 bases, the J end lost 0 bases, and 13 bases lay between the germline ends. CDR3 coding DNA: TGCGCCAGCAGCCAAAGGCTTCTATCGAACACCGGGGAGCTGTTTTTT. Translating it yields CASSQRLLSNTGELFF.

CDR3 sequence: CSGRQGINEQFF. The CDR3, as DNA: TGCAGCGGTCGACAGGGAATCAATGAGCAGTTCTTC. The chain couples TRBV29-1 to TRBJ2-1; 7 nucleotides agree with TRBD1. V lost 7 bases and J lost 6; bases outside the gene matches: 6. Germline lookup yields CDR1 SQVTM and CDR2 ANQGSEA. This CDR3 contains 12 residues.

With respect to this clonotype: Possible read error: a much larger clone is one base away. The rearrangement links TRBV10-3 to TRBJ1-2; tentatively, D is TRBD1 (5 bases). Germline lookup yields CDR1 ENHRY and CDR2 SYGVKD. This CDR3 contains 14 residues. Trimming pared 0 bases from V and 6 bases from J, leaving 11 bases between. The CDR3 here is CAISESPGNNGYTF. The DNA of the CDR3 is TGTGCCATCAGTGAGTCTCCAGGGAACAATGGCTACACCTTC.

The table lists this clonotype with a count of one. This sequence joins TRBV12-3 or TRBV12-4 and TRBJ2-5; 9 bases fit TRBD2. The CDR3 spans 17 residues. V lost 6 bases to trimming and J lost 5 bases; unmatched junction nucleotides: 16. CDR3 nucleotide sequence: TGTGCCAGCAGAGCACTAAGCGGGGGGCTCCAACGGGAGACCCAGTACTTC. Its translation is CASRALSGGLQRETQYF.

The gene calls are TRBV7-8 and TRBJ2-1, with D tentatively TRBD1 (5 bases). Germline-derived CDR1 and CDR2 are SGHVS and FQNEAQ. The CDR3 is made up of 14 amino acids. The ends were cut back, 5 bases at V and 8 bases at J, with 16 bases in the middle. The CDR3 nucleotides are TGTGCCAGCAGCAAGGGTGGCAGGGCCGATGAGCAGTTCTTC. Its protein is CASSKGGRADEQFF.

This chain uses TRBV24-1 with TRBJ2-3, with D hard to call. Germline assignment: CDR1 KGHDR and CDR2 SFDVKD. This CDR3 has 12 amino acids. Trimming shortened V by 0 bases and J by 5 bases, and 2 bases separated the two germline ends. In nucleotides, the CDR3 is TGTGCCACCAGTGATTTGGGAGATACGCAGTATTTT. Its translation is CATSDLGDTQYF.